This TCR beta chain was recovered during a study of CD8+ T cells in alopecia areata. Broader study findings: Clonality was higher in lesional than normal scalp, especially in alopecia totalis/universalis.

Investigators isolated RNA and reverse transcribed it into cDNA to act as the sequencing template. This table comes from immunoSEQ multiplex PCR, and its TCRdb copy is limited to in-frame clones, with some not included. Found here are some 190,000 clones, 40% to 65% of them singletons; the top ten hold over 9.5%. The CDR3 is made up of 16 amino acids. CDR1 is SEHNR, CDR2 FQNEAQ, per germline (reference sequence). V was pared by 5 bases and J by 1 base, with 6 bases of the junction left unmatched. The sample's treatment: oral pan-JAK inhibitor, 5-10 mg twice daily. Note on this clone: The antigen remains undetermined. The sample holds other DNA sequences that translate to the same CDR3.

The chain couples TRBV7-9 to TRBJ2-3, with TRBD2 matching over 10 bases. The TCR was taken from a human donor with alopecia areata. Source: CD8+ T cells sorted from blood, taken around week 54, from a patient treated with tofacitinib. The CDR3 bases are TGTGCCAGCAGCCTATCTAGCGGGGGACGCACAGATACGCAGTATTTT. Translated, it gives CASSLSSGGRTDTQYF. The full variable domain, in which reference TRBV7-9 and TRBJ2-3 provide the parts outside the CDR3, is DTGVSQNPRHKITKRGQNVTFRCDPISEHNRLYWYRQTLGQGPEFLTYFQNEAQLEKSRLLSDRFSAERPKGSFSTLEIQRTEQGDSAMYLCASSLSSGGRTDTQYFGPGTRLTVL.